Presented here are 25 T cell receptor beta chains from one specimen sequenced in a study of blood T cell repertoires in COVID-19. Method: immunoSEQ multiplex PCR; TCRdb's copy keeps in-frame clones and lacks some. The repertoire includes 200,000 to 300,000 clones, approximately 80% of them detected once, and under 30% sits in the top ten. Specimen: peripheral blood. The receptors originated from a man in his forties with acute or convalescent COVID-19.

This chain joins TRBV3-1 (or the pseudogene TRBV3-2) and TRBJ2-1, with D maybe TRBD2 (6 bases). Trimming cost V 1 base and J 3 bases, with 10 bases left between them. Germline V gives CDR1 LGHDT, CDR2 YNNKEL (reference sequence). The CDR3 has 15 residues. CDR3 DNA sequence: TGTGCCAGCAGCCAAGGTCCTAGCGTCTACAATGAGCAGTTCTTC. Translation: CASSQGPSVYNEQFF.

This clone was seen only a few times. The chain recombines TRBV2 with TRBJ2-7; TRBD1 is a possible D gene (6 bases). CDR1 is SNHLY and CDR2 is FYNNEI in the germline V gene. Between the trimmed V and J ends, which lost 8 bases and 4 bases, there was a span of 18 bases. The CDR3 has 14 residues. The CDR3 region has the DNA TGTGCCAGCGGGCAGGGGTCCCTAGCATACGAGCAGTACTTC. Its protein is CASGQGSLAYEQYF.

V and J are TRBV18 and TRBJ2-5, with D possibly matching TRBD2 (6 bases). V lost 5 bases and J lost 4, with 11 bases in between. The CDR3 runs to 13 residues. Germline assignment: CDR1 KGHSH and CDR2 LQKENI. CDR3 DNA: TGTGCCAGCTCATTTAGCGGACTAGAGACCCAGTACTTC. Residues: CASSFSGLETQYF.

The chain employs TRBV27 and TRBJ1-1; 8 nucleotides align to TRBD1. The germline V gene has CDR1 MNHEY and CDR2 SMNVEV (reference sequence). The length of the CDR3 is 14 residues. Trimming took 6 bases from V and 5 from J; bases not matched to a gene: 8. The CDR3 region has the DNA TGTGCCAGCAGGAGTCAGGGGGCGTGGACTGAAGCTTTCTTT. It is translated as CASRSQGAWTEAFF.

The V call is TRBV7-8, the J call TRBJ2-7; a weak D match, TRBD2 (5 bases). CDR1 is SGHVS, CDR2 FQNEAQ, per germline. Trimming took off 5 bases at V and 4 bases at J, with 12 bases between the two ends. The CDR3 covers 13 residues. The chain's CDR3 is CASSRSVLYEQYF. In DNA, the CDR3 is TGTGCCAGCAGCCGTAGCGTATTATACGAGCAGTACTTC.

J is TRBJ1-6 and V is TRBV9; 9 bases are a match to TRBD1. The CDR3 is 15 residues long. Trimming at V came to 3 bases and at J to 4 bases, leaving 2 bases not matched to a gene. Germline V CDR1 and CDR2: SGDLS, YYNGEE. Written as DNA, the CDR3 is TGTGCCAGCAGCGCAGGACAGGGGTATAATTCACCCCTCCACTTT. Encoded protein: CASSAGQGYNSPLHF. Full variable domain (missing parts from reference TRBV9 and TRBJ1-6): DSGVTQTPKHLITATGQRVTLRCSPRSGDLSVYWYQQSLDQGLQFLIQYYNGEERAKGNILERFSAQQFPDLHSELNLSSLELGDSALYFCASSAGQGYNSPLHFGNGTRLTVT.

The gene calls are TRBV6-5 and TRBJ2-1; the D gene is possibly TRBD1 (6 bases). The CDR3 contains 14 residues. Germline CDR1 reads MNHEY; CDR2 reads SVGAGI. Trimming removed 7 bases from V and 0 bases from J, with 10 bases in between. The CDR3 sequence: CASKRDNSYNEQFF. The CDR3 DNA sequence: TGTGCCAGCAAGAGGGACAACTCCTACAATGAGCAGTTCTTC.

V gene TRBV4-2 combines with J gene TRBJ2-5; 14 nucleotides align to TRBD2. CDR1 is LGHNA and CDR2 is YNFKEQ in the germline V gene. With V trimmed by 1 base and J by 5 bases, 3 bases remained unmatched. The CDR3 loop spans 16 amino acids. The chain's CDR3 is CASSQVTSGRAETQYF. CDR3 sequence (DNA): TGTGCCAGCAGCCAAGTGACTAGCGGGAGGGCGGAGACCCAGTACTTC.

In its sample, this clone was seen a few times. In DNA, the CDR3 is TGTGCCAGCAGTTCTCCGGGACAGGGGGCCGAGTCCCTCCACTTT. This encodes CASSSPGQGAESLHF. The rearrangement joins TRBV27 to TRBJ1-6; TRBD1 matches 12 bases. This CDR3 is 15 amino acids long. J gave up 14 bases and V 4 bases, and 9 bases lay outside the gene matches. Per germline, CDR1 MNHEY and CDR2 SMNVEV (reference sequence).

The J gene is TRBJ1-5, the V gene TRBV3-1 (or the pseudogene TRBV3-2); D may be TRBD1 (5 bases). Trimming shortened V by 0 bases and J by 9 bases, and 15 bases separated the two germline ends. CDR1 LGHDT and CDR2 YNNKEL come from the germline V gene (reference sequence). The CDR3 is made up of 15 amino acids. The CDR3, as DNA: TGTGCCAGCAGCCAAGATGGGCAGGGTACAAGGCCCCAGCATTTT. Translating gives CASSQDGQGTRPQHF.

The V and J genes are TRBV7-6 and TRBJ2-7, with D maybe TRBD1 (5 bases). V was pared by 5 bases and J by 6 bases, with 11 bases between. The germline V gene has CDR1 SGHVS and CDR2 FNYEAQ. The CDR3 runs 12 residues. The CDR3 loop reads CASSPRGPEQYF. CDR3 in DNA: TGTGCCAGCAGCCCTAGGGGCCCCGAGCAGTACTTC.

This clone showed up just once. The V call is TRBV5-1, the J call TRBJ2-3; TRBD2 matches 8 bases. This CDR3 is 15 amino acids long. Germline CDR1 and CDR2: SGHRS and YFSETQ. J gave up 2 bases and V 3 bases, and 5 bases lay outside the gene matches. The CDR3 coding sequence is TGCGCCAGCAGCTCCACTAGCGGAACCACAGATACGCAGTATTTT. Protein sequence: CASSSTSGTTDTQYF.

This clone was recorded a few times. The chain employs TRBV6-2 or TRBV6-3 and TRBJ2-3; 11 nucleotides align to TRBD2. V lost 2 bases, J lost 0 bases, and 7 bases stayed unmatched. CDR1 and CDR2 (germline): MNHEY, SVGEGT. The CDR3 spans 18 residues. CDR3 DNA sequence: TGTGCCAGCAGTTACAAGCTGGGACTAGCGGCTAGCACAGATACGCAGTATTTT. It encodes CASSYKLGLAASTDTQYF.

The genes are TRBV6-2 or TRBV6-3 and TRBJ2-2; D gene uncertain. Germline values: CDR1 MNHEY, CDR2 SVGEGT. The germline V and J ends were trimmed by 4 bases and 4 bases, with 7 bases remaining between them. This CDR3 region has 13 residues. The DNA for the CDR3 is TGTGCCAGCAGTTTTCTGTCCACCGGGGAGCTGTTTTTT. Encoded protein: CASSFLSTGELFF.

This clone has more than one count but fewer than ten. V usage is TRBV5-1 and J usage is TRBJ1-4; perhaps TRBD1 as D (6 bases). The CDR3 is 15 amino acids. The V and J ends lost 4 bases and 4 bases respectively, with 14 bases between them. The germline CDR1 and CDR2 sequences are SGHRS and YFSETQ. The CDR3 DNA reads as TGCGCCAGCAGCCGTGGACAGAGCCTTAATGAAAAACTGTTTTTT. It encodes CASSRGQSLNEKLFF.

The rearrangement links TRBV5-1 to TRBJ1-1, with 7 nucleotides matching TRBD1. The germline gives CDR1 SGHRS, CDR2 YFSETQ. V dropped 4 bases and J dropped 7; count of bases not matched to a gene: 10. There are 14 residues in the CDR3. CDR3 protein: CASSAQGSLYEAFF. The CDR3 nucleotides read TGCGCCAGCAGCGCACAGGGGAGTCTCTATGAAGCTTTCTTT.

The chain employs TRBV5-5 and TRBJ2-1; TRBD2 might be the D (6 bases). The CDR3 runs to 13 residues. V shed 4 bases and J shed 12 bases, with 17 bases lying between them. In germline, CDR1 is SGHKS, CDR2 YYEKEE (reference sequence). DNA of the CDR3: TGTGCCAGCAGCCATGACGGGGGATTTGGGCAGTTCTTC. The encoded protein is CASSHDGGFGQFF. The entire variable domain, with the rest obtained from reference TRBV5-5 and TRBJ2-1, is as follows: DAGVTQSPTHLIKTRGQQVTLRCSPISGHKSVSWYQQVLGQGPQFIFQYYEKEERGRGNFPDRFSARQFPNYSSELNVNALLLGDSALYLCASSHDGGFGQFFGPGTRLTVL.

The CDR3 loop reads CATSRGLVPDTQYF. The CDR3 DNA follows: TGTGCCACCAGCAGAGGGTTAGTCCCAGATACGCAGTATTTT. The V call is TRBV15, the J call TRBJ2-3, with D unresolved. Germline loops: CDR1 LNHNV, CDR2 YYDKDF (reference sequence). This CDR3 is built from 14 residues. The V gene lost 1 base and the J gene lost 4 bases, with 9 bases spanning the gap.

The chain employs TRBV7-9 and TRBJ1-1; the D gene is possibly TRBD1 (5 bases). The germline gives CDR1 SEHNR, CDR2 FQNEAQ (reference sequence). This CDR3 spans 14 amino acids. V was clipped by 6 bases and J by 5 bases, with 16 bases between them. Here the CDR3 reads CASSPGGRGTEAFF. CDR3 coding DNA: TGTGCCAGCAGTCCAGGCGGTCGGGGGACTGAAGCTTTCTTT.

The V and J genes are TRBV19 and TRBJ1-2, with TRBD1 matching over 8 bases. The CDR3 runs 12 residues. Trimming took 5 bases from V and 8 from J; bases not matched to a gene: 4. Germline-derived CDR1 and CDR2 are LNHDA and SQIVND (reference sequence). The CDR3 reads CASSDRGEGYTF. The CDR3 nucleotides read TGTGCCAGTAGTGACAGGGGTGAGGGCTACACCTTC. The full variable domain, completed using reference TRBV19 and TRBJ1-2, is DGGITQSPKYLFRKEGQNVTLSCEQNLNHDAMYWYRQDPGQGLRLIYYSQIVNDFQKGDIAEGYSVSREKKESFPLTVTSAQKNPTAFYLCASSDRGEGYTFGSGTRLTVV.

The J gene is TRBJ1-2, the V gene TRBV10-2; D perhaps matches TRBD1 (5 bases). V was clipped by 0 bases and J by 4 bases, with 9 bases between them. This CDR3 is built from 14 residues. Germline V gene data show CDR1 as WSHSY and CDR2 as SAAADI. CDR3 sequence (DNA): TGCGCCAGCAGTGAGTCGACAGCGTCCTATGGCTACACCTTC. Protein: CASSESTASYGYTF.

The chain combines TRBV19 with TRBJ1-1, with TRBD1 matching 7 bases. In germline, CDR1 is LNHDA, CDR2 SQIVND (reference sequence). The CDR3 covers 13 residues. Trimming cost V 3 bases and J 3 bases; bases outside gene matches: 1. The CDR3 protein is CASSMGQYTEAFF. For the CDR3, the DNA is TGTGCCAGTAGTATGGGACAGTACACTGAAGCTTTCTTT.

The CDR3 nucleotides read TGTGCCAGCAACCCGGGACAGGGATACACAGATACGCAGTATTTT. It codes for CASNPGQGYTDTQYF. The J gene is TRBJ2-3, the V gene TRBV6-2 or TRBV6-3; 9 bases line up with TRBD1. CDR3 length: 15 amino acids. The germline V gene encodes CDR1 MNHEY and CDR2 SVGEGT. With V trimmed by 7 bases and J by 2 bases, 7 bases remained unmatched.

The chain combines TRBV5-5 with TRBJ2-3; a possible D gene is TRBD1 (6 bases). CDR3 length: 15 residues. Trimming removed 4 bases at V and 0 bases at J, with 12 bases between. Germline CDR1 and CDR2: SGHKS and YYEKEE (reference sequence). DNA for the CDR3: TGTGCCAGCAGCGTACAGGGCACTAGCACAGATACGCAGTATTTT. It yields the protein CASSVQGTSTDTQYF.

The genes are TRBV19 and TRBJ2-2; D is possibly TRBD1 (6 bases). Germline CDR1 and CDR2: LNHDA and SQIVND (reference sequence). V was shortened by 4 bases and J by 1 base, with 13 bases between the two germline ends. This CDR3 spans 16 amino acids. The CDR3 protein is CASSTPGDWNTGELFF. The DNA for the CDR3 is TGTGCCAGTAGTACCCCAGGGGATTGGAACACCGGGGAGCTGTTTTTT.